A single sample gave rise to the 14 T cell receptor beta chains below, sequenced in a study of T cell responses to AZD1222 COVID-19 vaccine. Some clones are missing from TCRdb's copy, which holds only in-frame ones; the method was immunoSEQ multiplex PCR. This sample has about 110,000 clones; 80% to 95% occur once, and the top ten carry 2.5%. The sample here was peripheral blood, taken 28 days after the second AZD1222 dose. All receptors come from an adult who received the AZD1222 COVID-19 vaccine.

The CDR3 nucleotides read TGTGCCAGCAGTTACAGGGAATACTATGGCTACACCTTC. It yields the protein CASSYREYYGYTF. This chain links TRBV27 with TRBJ1-2; tentatively, D is TRBD1 (6 bases). Trimming pared 4 bases from V and 3 bases from J, leaving 9 bases between. CDR3 length equals 13 residues. The germline V gene has CDR1 MNHEY and CDR2 SMNVEV (reference sequence).

The rearrangement uses TRBV3-1 (or the pseudogene TRBV3-2) and TRBJ2-7; possible D gene TRBD1, 6 bases. This CDR3 is 16 amino acids long. The V end was cut by 0 bases, the J end by 2 bases, with 14 bases between. The germline V gene has CDR1 LGHDT and CDR2 YNNKEL (reference sequence). The CDR3 is CASSQDSQDRPYEQYF. The CDR3, as DNA: TGTGCCAGCAGCCAAGATTCACAGGACAGACCCTACGAGCAGTACTTC.

In this sample, this clone turned up a few times. The V and J genes are TRBV12-3 or TRBV12-4 and TRBJ2-1, with a tentative D call TRBD2 (6 bases). CDR3 length: 12 residues. V shed 10 bases and J shed 7 bases, with 14 bases lying between them. The CDR3 nucleotides read TGTGCCACCACGGGGGTTGGGAATGAGCAGTTCTTC. It translates to CATTGVGNEQFF.

The chain links TRBV11-1 to TRBJ2-5, with TRBD2 matching 10 bases. The trim removed 5 bases at V and 7 bases at J, leaving 10 bases unmatched. Germline-derived CDR1 and CDR2 are SGHAT and FQDESV (reference sequence). The CDR3 has 15 amino acids. DNA for the CDR3: TGTGCCAGCAGCACGCTAGCGGGGGTGTCAGGGACCCAGTACTTC. Translating gives CASSTLAGVSGTQYF.

This chain uses TRBV11-2 with TRBJ2-7; D call uncertain. CDR1 is SGHAT, CDR2 FQNNGV, per germline. The V and J ends lost 1 base and 4 bases respectively, with 8 bases between them. The CDR3 loop spans 13 amino acids. The CDR3 nucleotides are TGTGCCAGCAGCTTAGGTGCCGTGTACGAGCAGTACTTC. Translated: CASSLGAVYEQYF.

This chain connects TRBV5-1 to TRBJ2-3, with D uncertain. The CDR3 is made up of 12 amino acids. Per germline, CDR1 SGHRS and CDR2 YFSETQ. V lost 0 bases and J 5 bases, leaving 4 bases between the germline ends. CDR3 DNA sequence: TGCGCCAGCAGCTTGGAAGGAGATACGCAGTATTTT. Translated: CASSLEGDTQYF.

V gene TRBV7-2 combines with J gene TRBJ2-2; D unresolved. This CDR3 comprises 15 residues. The ends were cut back, 1 base at V and 6 bases at J, with 12 bases in the middle. CDR1 is SGHTA, CDR2 FQGNSA, per germline. CDR3 amino acids: CASSLGGTRAGELFF. As DNA, the CDR3 is TGTGCCAGCAGCTTAGGAGGAACCCGGGCCGGGGAGCTGTTTTTT.

V and J are TRBV10-3 and TRBJ2-3; 8 nucleotides align to TRBD1. With 5 bases clipped from V and 5 bases from J, the junction kept 12 bases outside the gene matches. This CDR3 has 16 residues. CDR1 is ENHRY, CDR2 SYGVKD, per germline. The CDR3 is CAISPRVQGAGDTQYF. DNA of the CDR3: TGTGCCATCAGTCCGAGGGTGCAGGGGGCAGGAGATACGCAGTATTTT.

This clone was observed a single time. The chain carries TRBV19 and TRBJ2-1; D is possibly TRBD1 (6 bases). V shed 5 bases and J shed 11 bases, with 22 bases lying between them. The germline V gene encodes CDR1 LNHDA and CDR2 SQIVND (reference sequence). The CDR3 runs to 15 residues. CDR3 amino acids: CASSDTGFLAHQQFF. In DNA, the CDR3 is TGTGCCAGTAGTGACACAGGGTTTTTAGCCCATCAGCAGTTCTTC.

The chain joins TRBV6-5 to TRBJ1-1, with D unresolved. The CDR3 extends over 13 amino acids. V shed 6 bases and J shed 1 base, with 9 bases lying between them. Germline V CDR1 and CDR2: MNHEY, SVGAGI. This CDR3 is CASSRYKNTEAFF. CDR3 coding DNA: TGTGCCAGCAGCCGTTACAAGAACACTGAAGCTTTCTTT.

The chain carries TRBV19 and TRBJ2-2; TRBD1 matches 10 bases. Germline CDR1 and CDR2: LNHDA and SQIVND (reference sequence). The V and J ends lost 6 bases and 5 bases, in that order; junction bases with no gene match: 3. This CDR3 is built from 14 residues. CDR3 bases: TGTGCCAGTAGATGGGGACAGGGGACCGGGGAGCTGTTTTTT. This encodes CASRWGQGTGELFF. Supplemented by reference TRBV19 and TRBJ2-2, the full variable domain reads DGGITQSPKYLFRKEGQNVTLSCEQNLNHDAMYWYRQDPGQGLRLIYYSQIVNDFQKGDIAEGYSVSREKKESFPLTVTSAQKNPTAFYLCASRWGQGTGELFFGEGSRLTVL.

The J gene is TRBJ1-2, the V gene TRBV29-1; 9 nucleotides match TRBD1. The CDR3 runs to 12 residues. Germline V lookup: CDR1 SQVTM, CDR2 ANQGSEA. The V gene end was trimmed by 6 bases and the J gene end by 3 bases; junction bases not matched to a gene: 2. CDR3 nucleotides: TGCAGCGTGGGGGACAGGGACTATGGCTACACCTTC. It specifies CSVGDRDYGYTF.

This sequence joins TRBV7-2 and TRBJ2-2; no clear D. CDR1 and CDR2 from the germline V gene are SGHTA and FQGNSA. V dropped 4 bases and J dropped 5 bases, with 8 bases sitting between them. The CDR3 is 13 residues long. The CDR3 loop is CASSSWGTGELFF. The CDR3 coding sequence is TGTGCCAGCAGCTCCTGGGGAACCGGGGAGCTGTTTTTT.

This clone was counted a single time. The chain combines TRBV11-2 with TRBJ2-1, with D unclear. Trimming removed 5 bases at V and 7 bases at J, with 12 bases between. CDR1 SGHAT and CDR2 FQNNGV come from the germline V gene. The CDR3 has 13 residues. CDR3 in DNA: TGTGCCAGCAGCCCCTCTGCAAGGAATGAGCAGTTCTTC. This gives the protein CASSPSARNEQFF.